A selection of T cell receptor beta chains follows, all from one sample in a study of shared T cell receptors in the human thymus. Sequenced by immunoSEQ multiplex PCR; TCRdb stores in-frame clones only, minus some. Of approximately 490,000 clones listed, approximately 78% were seen once; the top ten hold about 0.013%. This sample was shared with a second study, whose subject was human thymus T cells.

The sequenced sample was thymocytes. The source of these receptors is a boy less than two years old with a congenital heart defect. Both conserved end residues are part of each CDR3. The D gene is left open where the match is weak. Some rows have no size entry. The others give once, few or many, or a class for an expanded clone.

NA	TRBV6-1	NA	TRBJ2-1	CASSEVLTDNEQFF	TGTGCCAGCAGTGAAGTTTTAACTGACAATGAGCAGTTCTTC
NA	TRBV19	NA	TRBJ1-5	CASRWRDLPVGPQHF	TGTGCCAGTAGGTGGCGGGACCTCCCCGTAGGGCCCCAGCATTTT
NA	TRBV7-2	NA	TRBJ2-7	CASSFDRTVLSYEQYF	TGTGCCAGCAGTTTTGACCGGACTGTACTCTCCTACGAGCAGTACTTC
TRBD2	TRBV4-2	NA	TRBJ2-1	CASSPLPGLADYNEQFF	TGTGCCAGCAGCCCCCTTCCGGGACTAGCCGACTACAATGAGCAGTTCTTC
TRBD2	TRBV5-1	NA	TRBJ2-3	CASSSGTSRRDTQYF	TGCGCCAGCAGTTCCGGGACTAGCAGAAGGGATACGCAGTATTTT
TRBD1	TRBV7-8	few	TRBJ2-3	CASSLAPDRGMGDTQYF	TGTGCCAGCAGCTTAGCCCCCGACAGGGGAATGGGAGATACGCAGTATTTT
TRBD2	TRBV2	NA	TRBJ2-5	CASPGGLAGETQYF	TGTGCCAGCCCGGGCGGACTAGCGGGAGAGACCCAGTACTTC
NA	TRBV7-2	NA	TRBJ1-2	CASSFMNRVTGYTF	TGTGCCAGCAGCTTTATGAACAGGGTAACTGGCTACACCTTC
NA	TRBV27	NA	TRBJ1-3	CASSLRGTAGNTIYF	TGTGCCAGCAGCCTCAGGGGTACCGCTGGAAACACCATATATTTT
NA	TRBV29-1	NA	TRBJ1-1	CSVEDYLYGPSEAFF	TGCAGCGTTGAAGATTATTTGTATGGTCCGAGTGAAGCTTTCTTT
NA	TRBV13	NA	TRBJ2-7	CASSPREQYF	TGTGCCAGCAGCCCCCGTGAGCAGTACTTC
NA	TRBV19	NA	TRBJ1-1	CASSISPLEGRSTEAFF	TGTGCCAGTAGTATAAGCCCCCTGGAGGGACGGAGTACTGAAGCTTTCTTT
TRBD1	TRBV19	NA	TRBJ2-7	CASSMGQGPEQYF	TGTGCCAGTAGTATGGGACAGGGACCCGAGCAGTACTTC
NA	TRBV10-3	once	TRBJ2-7	CAISEWKFGRGAHEQYF	TGTGCCATCAGTGAGTGGAAGTTTGGGCGGGGTGCGCACGAGCAGTACTTC
TRBD2	TRBV14	NA	TRBJ2-3	CASSVGLAGVPGTDTQYF	TGTGCCAGCAGCGTGGGACTAGCGGGAGTGCCCGGCACAGATACGCAGTATTTT
TRBD2	TRBV11-3	NA	TRBJ2-7	CASSPRPPGLAGGVEQYF	TGTGCCAGCAGCCCTCGCCCCCCGGGACTAGCGGGAGGGGTCGAGCAGTACTTC
TRBD1	TRBV6-6	NA	TRBJ2-1	CASSYAGGVGVFEQFF	TGTGCCAGCAGTTACGCAGGGGGCGTCGGAGTGTTTGAGCAGTTCTTC
TRBD2	TRBV7-9	NA	TRBJ2-1	CASSLLLAGEGDEQFF	TGTGCCAGCAGCCTATTACTAGCGGGAGAGGGGGATGAGCAGTTCTTC
NA	TRBV25-1	NA	TRBJ1-5	CASSEGLNQPQHF	TGTGCCAGCAGTGAGGGACTGAATCAGCCCCAGCATTTT
TRBD1	TRBV4-1	NA	TRBJ1-4	CASRRQGAGEKLFF	TGCGCCAGCCGGAGACAGGGGGCGGGCGAAAAACTGTTTTTT
TRBD2	TRBV7-9	NA	TRBJ2-2	CASSLQPGLAFMNTGELFF	TGTGCCAGCAGCTTACAGCCGGGACTAGCTTTTATGAACACCGGGGAGCTGTTTTTT
TRBD1	TRBV28	NA	TRBJ2-7	CASSPRTGAYEQYF	TGTGCCAGCAGTCCCCGGACAGGCGCCTACGAGCAGTACTTC
NA	TRBV6-5	NA	TRBJ1-2	CASSYARGVSNYGYTF	TGTGCCAGCAGTTATGCCCGGGGAGTTTCTAACTATGGCTACACCTTC
TRBD2	TRBV19	NA	TRBJ2-3	CASSLAGGPSDTQYF	TGTGCCAGTAGTTTAGCGGGAGGGCCATCAGATACGCAGTATTTT
NA	TRBV5-8	NA	TRBJ1-2	CASSSVGQAPPNYGYTF	TGTGCCAGCAGCTCGGTGGGGCAGGCCCCACCTAACTATGGCTACACCTTC
NA	TRBV2	NA	TRBJ2-1	CAGGAGDPGGQFF	TGTGCCGGCGGGGCAGGGGATCCGGGGGGGCAGTTCTTC
NA	TRBV28	NA	TRBJ2-7	CAITLDRRSGNSYEQYF	TGTGCCATCACCCTCGACAGGCGGAGCGGGAACTCCTACGAGCAGTACTTC
TRBD1	TRBV7-6	NA	TRBJ1-2	CASSRSGTGGGYGYTF	TGTGCCAGCAGCCGTAGCGGGACAGGGGGCGGGTATGGCTACACCTTC
TRBD1	TRBV19	NA	TRBJ1-1	CASSVSGTGNTEAFF	TGTGCCAGTAGTGTCTCCGGGACAGGGAACACTGAAGCTTTCTTT
NA	TRBV5-1	NA	TRBJ1-2	CASSKATGPNRPQGSGYTF	TGCGCCAGCAGCAAAGCGACAGGCCCAAATCGACCCCAAGGCAGTGGCTACACCTTC
TRBD2	TRBV7-2	NA	TRBJ2-7	CASSLAGGNEQYF	TGTGCCAGCAGCTTAGCGGGAGGGAACGAGCAGTACTTC
TRBD2	TRBV15	NA	TRBJ2-1	CATSSVAGGSYNEQFF	TGTGCCACCAGCAGCGTAGCGGGAGGGTCATACAATGAGCAGTTCTTC
TRBD1	TRBV28	NA	TRBJ1-1	CASSLCRQGVGTEAFF	TGTGCCAGCAGTTTATGCCGACAGGGGGTAGGTACTGAAGCTTTCTTT
NA	TRBV19	few	TRBJ2-4	CASSRPPRGPKNIQYF	TGTGCCAGTAGTAGGCCTCCCAGGGGACCCAAAAACATTCAGTACTTC